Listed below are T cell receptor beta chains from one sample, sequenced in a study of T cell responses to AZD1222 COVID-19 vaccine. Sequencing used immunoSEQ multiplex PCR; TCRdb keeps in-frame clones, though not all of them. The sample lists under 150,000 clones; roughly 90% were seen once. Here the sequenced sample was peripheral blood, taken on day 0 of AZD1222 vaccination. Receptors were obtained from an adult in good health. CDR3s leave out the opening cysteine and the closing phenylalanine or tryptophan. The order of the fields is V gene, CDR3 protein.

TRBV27,ASSLWRGGQGINTGELF
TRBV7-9,ASSRDDQPQH
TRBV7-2,ASSQISTAYEQY
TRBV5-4,ASSSDGLLGPQH
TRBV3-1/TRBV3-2,ASSQDVSGSSYEQY
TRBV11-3,ASSLRDFYGYT
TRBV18,ASSPFEGQGTEAF
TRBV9,ASSVEDTRVYEQY
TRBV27,ASSLSGTQY
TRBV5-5,ASSTRDFGSYEQY
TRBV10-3,AISVRSQNTEAF
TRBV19,ASSPPQELYGFGELF
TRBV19,ASSTGDRPGYT
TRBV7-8,ASSSTGAKNIQY